These T cell receptor beta chains were read from a single sample in a study of tissue T cells after allogeneic stem cell transplantation. Method: immunoSEQ multiplex PCR; TCRdb's copy keeps in-frame clones and lacks some. The sample yields about 26,000 clones, about 89% seen once. This specimen consisted of blood, obtained before transplantation. Source of these receptors: a male donor aged 60 or over who later had graft-versus-host disease after an allogeneic stem cell transplant. Each CDR3 is given with its conserved first and last residue. The D gene is left open where the match is weak. The size of a clone is reported for some rows only, either as once, few or many, or as a class for expanded clones.

D	V	size	J	CDR3	DNA
.	TRBV5-1	.	TRBJ1-4	CASSLLGGATNEKLFF	TGCGCCAGCAGCTTGTTAGGGGGTGCAACTAATGAAAAACTGTTTTTT
.	TRBV2	.	TRBJ1-5	CASSRATSNQPQHF	TGTGCCAGCAGTAGGGCCACTAGCAATCAGCCCCAGCATTTT
.	TRBV24-1	once	TRBJ2-1	CATSDLRGSYNEQFF	TGTGCCACCAGTGATTTACGGGGATCCTACAATGAGCAGTTCTTC
.	TRBV27	.	TRBJ2-7	CASSLGRRGTYEQYF	TGTGCCAGCAGTTTAGGGCGGCGGGGAACCTACGAGCAGTACTTC
.	TRBV7-2	.	TRBJ2-7	CASSLAYNSYEQYF	TGTGCCAGCAGCTTAGCTTACAACTCCTACGAGCAGTACTTC
.	TRBV18	.	TRBJ1-2	CASSPGQGPAGYTF	TGTGCCAGCTCACCGGGGCAGGGTCCTGCTGGCTACACCTTC
.	TRBV15	.	TRBJ2-7	CATSRPGQSLTYEQYF	TGTGCCACCAGCAGACCCGGACAGAGTTTAACCTACGAGCAGTACTTC
TRBD1	TRBV19	.	TRBJ1-1	CASSIQGARGPEAFF	TGTGCCAGTAGCATACAGGGGGCGCGGGGTCCTGAAGCTTTCTTT
.	TRBV19	.	TRBJ1-5	CASSIGTAVSPQHF	TGTGCCAGTAGTATAGGGACAGCCGTTTCCCCCCAGCATTTT
.	TRBV4-1	.	TRBJ1-2	CASSQGDTRSYGYTF	TGCGCCAGCAGCCAAGGGGACACTCGGAGCTATGGCTACACCTTC
.	TRBV5-5	once	TRBJ2-1	CASSLDLSLNEQFF	TGTGCCAGCAGCTTGGATCTTAGCTTAAATGAGCAGTTCTTC
.	TRBV7-9	few	TRBJ1-1	CASSLRDHTEAFF	TGTGCCAGCAGCTTGCGGGACCACACTGAAGCTTTCTTT
.	TRBV3-1/TRBV3-2	.	TRBJ1-3	CASSQDLGLGFSGNTIYF	TGTGCCAGCAGCCAAGATTTAGGACTTGGGTTCTCTGGAAACACCATATATTTT
TRBD1	TRBV28	.	TRBJ2-7	CATKAGGAIRYEQYF	TGTGCCACCAAGGCAGGGGGAGCCATTAGGTACGAGCAGTACTTC
.	TRBV4-1	once	TRBJ1-4	CASSQWRGEKLFF	TGCGCCAGCAGCCAATGGAGGGGAGAAAAACTGTTTTTT
.	TRBV5-4	.	TRBJ2-5	CASSLPSKETQYF	TGTGCCAGCAGCTTGCCTAGTAAAGAGACCCAGTACTTC
.	TRBV18	.	TRBJ1-1	CASSPWGSRDTEAFF	TGTGCCAGCTCACCGTGGGGGAGCAGGGACACTGAAGCTTTCTTT
.	TRBV25-1	.	TRBJ1-3	CASSPPGAGNTIYF	TGTGCCAGCAGCCCCCCGGGGGCTGGAAACACCATATATTTT
.	TRBV3-1/TRBV3-2	.	TRBJ1-1	CASSQDLAGRMWGGLANTEAFF	TGTGCCAGCAGCCAAGATCTGGCAGGGAGGATGTGGGGTGGACTGGCGAACACTGAAGCTTTCTTT
TRBD2	TRBV6-6	.	TRBJ2-5	CASSYQREWGQETQYF	TGTGCCAGCAGTTACCAGCGGGAGTGGGGCCAAGAGACCCAGTACTTC
.	TRBV2	.	TRBJ1-1	CASSDQGNTEAFF	TGTGCCAGCAGTGATCAGGGGAACACTGAAGCTTTCTTT
.	TRBV7-9	.	TRBJ2-2	CASSTGQNTGELFF	TGTGCCAGCAGCACGGGACAGAACACCGGGGAGCTGTTTTTT
.	TRBV29-1	.	TRBJ2-7	CSARTYEQYF	TGCAGCGCCCGGACCTACGAGCAGTACTTC
.	TRBV10-3	.	TRBJ1-3	CAISERTEIYF	TGTGCCATCAGTGAGAGAACAGAGATATATTTT
TRBD1	TRBV30	.	TRBJ1-6	CARTGKTNSPLHF	TGTGCCCGGACAGGGAAGACCAATTCACCCCTCCACTTT
.	TRBV4-1	.	TRBJ1-4	CASSQVATATNEKLFF	TGCGCCAGCAGCCAAGTGGCCACAGCAACTAATGAAAAACTGTTTTTT
TRBD2	TRBV28	.	TRBJ2-7	CASSLAGGTYEQYF	TGTGCCAGCAGTTTAGCGGGAGGGACCTACGAGCAGTACTTC
TRBD1	TRBV3-1/TRBV3-2	.	TRBJ1-1	CASSQIRGHTEAFF	TGTGCCAGCAGCCAAATTAGGGGGCACACTGAAGCTTTCTTT
.	TRBV28	.	TRBJ2-2	CASSLRQTKELFF	TGTGCCAGCAGTCTCAGACAGACCAAAGAGCTGTTTTTT
.	TRBV3-1/TRBV3-2	.	TRBJ1-1	CASSQVLRDTEAFF	TGTGCCAGCAGCCAAGTCCTGAGAGACACTGAAGCTTTCTTT
.	TRBV6-2/TRBV6-3	.	TRBJ1-1	CASSSGGGDTEAFF	TGTGCCAGCAGTTCTGGGGGAGGTGACACTGAAGCTTTCTTT
.	TRBV2	.	TRBJ2-2	CASRRGSSGSGELFF	TGTGCCAGCAGGAGGGGAAGTAGTGGGTCCGGGGAGCTGTTTTTT
.	TRBV5-1	.	TRBJ1-1	CASSLSPPEAFF	TGCGCCAGCAGCTTGAGTCCACCTGAAGCTTTCTTT
TRBD1	TRBV29-1	.	TRBJ2-1	CSVLDLPGQAFF	TGCAGCGTTCTTGATCTACCGGGACAGGCGTTCTTC
.	TRBV7-9	.	TRBJ1-2	CASSPEGYYGYTF	TGTGCCAGCAGCCCCGAGGGTTACTATGGCTACACCTTC
TRBD1	TRBV5-5	.	TRBJ1-2	CASSPGTGNYGYTF	TGTGCCAGCAGCCCCGGGACAGGAAACTATGGCTACACCTTC
.	TRBV4-1	.	TRBJ2-2	CASSREGYGTGELFF	TGCGCCAGCAGCCGCGAGGGGTATGGCACCGGGGAGCTGTTTTTT
TRBD2	TRBV2	.	TRBJ2-3	CASKNLAGGTDTQYF	TGTGCCAGCAAAAATCTAGCGGGGGGGACAGATACGCAGTATTTT
.	TRBV5-1	.	TRBJ2-5	CASSFGTPKETQYF	TGCGCCAGCAGCTTCGGGACACCGAAAGAGACCCAGTACTTC
.	TRBV18	.	TRBJ1-4	CASSPQTAGNEKLFF	TGTGCCAGCTCACCGCAGACGGCCGGTAATGAAAAACTGTTTTTT
.	TRBV28	.	TRBJ2-7	CATQAFARTYEQYF	TGTGCCACCCAGGCATTTGCAAGAACCTACGAGCAGTACTTC
.	TRBV5-1	once	TRBJ2-7	CASAEVGQSSYEQYF	TGCGCCAGCGCCGAAGTAGGACAGAGCTCCTACGAGCAGTACTTC
TRBD1	TRBV3-1/TRBV3-2	.	TRBJ1-1	CASSQFDRETEAFF	TGTGCCAGCAGCCAATTCGACAGGGAGACTGAAGCTTTCTTT
.	TRBV18	.	TRBJ1-2	CASSPDSNYGYTF	TGTGCCAGCTCACCGGACAGTAACTATGGCTACACCTTC
.	TRBV14	once	TRBJ1-2	CASSQNRVLGYTF	TGTGCCAGCAGCCAAAATAGAGTATTGGGCTACACCTTC
.	TRBV27	.	TRBJ1-6	CASRSYFRKSNSPLHF	TGTGCCAGCAGGTCGTATTTCCGAAAGAGTAATTCACCCCTCCACTTT
.	TRBV5-1	.	TRBJ2-7	CASSLQGSGYEQYF	TGCGCCAGCAGCCTTCAGGGGAGTGGTTACGAGCAGTACTTC
.	TRBV5-1	.	TRBJ2-5	CASSWVGEETQYF	TGCGCCAGCAGCTGGGTGGGAGAGGAGACCCAGTACTTC
TRBD2	TRBV15	.	TRBJ2-1	CATSRGRLAGGESSYNEQFF	TGTGCCACCAGCAGAGGCCGACTAGCGGGGGGTGAAAGCTCCTACAATGAGCAGTTCTTC
TRBD1	TRBV19	.	TRBJ1-1	CASSSGQGYSTEAFF	TGTGCCAGTAGTTCAGGACAGGGGTATAGCACTGAAGCTTTCTTT
.	TRBV5-1	once	TRBJ1-2	CASSLSAGDYGYTF	TGCGCCAGCAGCTTGTCTGCAGGTGACTATGGCTACACCTTC
.	TRBV15	.	TRBJ2-6	CATSNPGGGAGANVLTF	TGTGCCACCAGCAATCCCGGCGGGGGCGCTGGGGCCAACGTCCTGACTTTC
.	TRBV19	.	TRBJ2-3	CASSIRRTSTDTQYF	TGTGCCAGTAGTATAAGGCGGACCAGCACAGATACGCAGTATTTT
.	TRBV12-5	.	TRBJ2-1	CASGPWNEQFF	TGTGCTAGTGGCCCATGGAATGAGCAGTTCTTC
.	TRBV5-4	.	TRBJ1-2	CASSLVGGVYYGYTF	TGTGCCAGCAGCTTGGTCGGGGGGGTCTACTATGGCTACACCTTC
.	TRBV29-1	.	TRBJ1-1	CSVDGVGEKAFF	TGCAGCGTTGATGGGGTGGGTGAGAAGGCTTTCTTT